Listed here are 28 T cell receptor beta chains from one sample, sequenced in a study of shared clonotypes between healthy human individuals. The method was immunoSEQ multiplex PCR; TCRdb's version includes in-frame clones alone and lacks a portion of them. The sample carries nearly 750,000 clones, about two thirds recorded once. What was sequenced was memory CD4+ T cells sorted from blood. The sample's subset: CD45RA-negative fraction. The receptors were sampled from a woman aged 25 to 45 in good health.

In this sample, this clone turned up once. Other nucleotide sequences from this sample produce the same CDR3. The rearrangement links TRBV7-9 to TRBJ2-5; possible D gene TRBD2, 5 bases. The CDR3 has 14 amino acids. Trimming cost V 2 bases and J 5 bases, with 12 bases left between them. Germline lookup yields CDR1 SEHNR and CDR2 FQNEAQ (reference sequence). CDR3 region: CASSLFPSQETQYF. As DNA, the CDR3 is TGTGCCAGCAGCTTATTTCCTAGCCAGGAGACCCAGTACTTC.

The V and J genes are TRBV27 and TRBJ1-5; 7 nucleotides line up with TRBD1. V was pared by 8 bases and J by 5 bases, with 12 bases of the junction left unmatched. This CDR3 spans 15 amino acids. Germline-derived CDR1 and CDR2 are MNHEY and SMNVEV (reference sequence). CDR3: CASGLPPGGDQPQHF. The CDR3 region has the DNA TGTGCCAGCGGACTCCCCCCAGGGGGGGATCAGCCCCAGCATTTT.

This clone has ten or more counts. The gene calls are TRBV6-4 and TRBJ2-3; maybe TRBD2 (6 bases). Per germline, CDR1 MRHNA and CDR2 SNTAGT. V was shortened by 4 bases and J by 4 bases, with 15 bases between the two germline ends. The CDR3 covers 15 residues. The chain's CDR3 is CASSARLGAADTQYF. The CDR3 nucleotides read TGTGCCAGCAGTGCAAGACTAGGGGCAGCAGATACGCAGTATTTT.

Comments on this clone: Distinct nucleotide sequences in the sample also encode this CDR3. The CDR3 spells CAISEVSYEQYF. CDR3 nucleotide sequence: TGTGCCATCAGTGAAGTCTCCTACGAGCAGTACTTC. The rearrangement links TRBV10-3 to TRBJ2-7; D is unclear. The CDR3 is made up of 12 amino acids. CDR1 and CDR2 from the germline V gene are ENHRY and SYGVKD. V lost 3 bases, J lost 0 bases, and 3 bases lay in between.

The chain is built from TRBV27 and TRBJ1-1, with D tentatively TRBD1 (6 bases). The CDR3 length is 15 residues. Germline V gives CDR1 MNHEY, CDR2 SMNVEV (reference sequence). V lost 4 bases and J 0 bases, leaving 12 bases between the germline ends. The CDR3 region is CASSSRQVMNTEAFF. CDR3 DNA sequence: TGTGCCAGCAGTTCGAGACAGGTTATGAACACTGAAGCTTTCTTT.

The sample holds one count of this clone. The rearrangement links TRBV5-1 to TRBJ2-7; tentatively, D is TRBD1 (5 bases). The V gene lost 0 bases and the J gene lost 0 bases, with 10 bases spanning the gap. CDR3 length: 15 residues. Germline V gene data show CDR1 as SGHRS and CDR2 as YFSETQ. In DNA form, the CDR3 reads TGCGCCAGCAGCTTGGCCCCTGGGGCCTCCTACGAGCAGTACTTC. It encodes CASSLAPGASYEQYF.

This clone showed up just a few times. This rearrangement joins TRBV28 to TRBJ2-7; either TRBD1 or TRBD2 may supply D (6 bases each). The CDR3 totals 16 residues. The germline CDR1 and CDR2 sequences are MDHEN and SYDVKM. V was cut by 5 bases and J by 4 bases, with 21 bases left in between. The CDR3 reads CASSKGGGSGLYEQYF. CDR3 nucleotide sequence: TGTGCCAGCAGTAAGGGGGGCGGGTCTGGACTATACGAGCAGTACTTC.

The rearrangement uses TRBV6-6 and TRBJ1-1; D remains ambiguous. There are 13 residues in the CDR3. CDR1 and CDR2 (germline): MNHNY, SVGAGI (reference sequence). V was trimmed by 1 base and J by 11 bases, leaving 14 bases between them. Here the CDR3 DNA reads TGTGCCAGCAGTTACTATCTGGGATCCGATGCTTTCTTT. As protein: CASSYYLGSDAFF.

The table lists this clone with a count of one. The chain joins TRBV5-1 to TRBJ1-2; D not resolved. Germline V gene data show CDR1 as SGHRS and CDR2 as YFSETQ. The CDR3 covers 15 residues. V lost 0 bases and J lost 8, with 17 bases in between. CDR3 DNA sequence: TGCGCCAGCAGCTTGGGGACGGTGGGAGCGGAAGGCTACACCTTC. Amino acids: CASSLGTVGAEGYTF.

J is TRBJ1-2 and V is TRBV5-6; 8 bases fit TRBD1. The J segment lost 2 bases and the V segment lost 0 bases, leaving 6 bases of the junction unmatched. Germline CDR1 SGHDT, CDR2 YYEEEE. The length of the CDR3 is 16 residues. CDR3 residues: CASSLVGTGSNYGYTF. CDR3 nucleotides: TGTGCCAGCAGCTTGGTGGGGACAGGAAGCAACTATGGCTACACCTTC. Together with reference TRBV5-6 and TRBJ1-2, the CDR3 gives the full variable domain: DAGVTQSPTHLIKTRGQQVTLRCSPKSGHDTVSWYQQALGQGPQFIFQYYEEEERQRGNFPDRFSGHQFPNYSSELNVNALLLGDSALYLCASSLVGTGSNYGYTFGSGTRLTVV.

In this sample, this clone turned up a few times. This chain connects TRBV5-1 to TRBJ2-3; TRBD1 is a possible D gene (5 bases). The ends were cut back, 2 bases at V and 5 bases at J, with 18 bases in the middle. The CDR3 extends over 16 amino acids. Per the germline V gene, CDR1 is SGHRS and CDR2 is YFSETQ. DNA of the CDR3: TGCGCCAGCAGCTTCGATGGCCAGGGCTACATAGATACGCAGTATTTT. Translation gives CASSFDGQGYIDTQYF.

To note about this clone: Other DNA sequences of this sample code for an identical CDR3. This chain links TRBV18 with TRBJ2-2; 9 bases agree with TRBD1. Germline CDR1 KGHSH, CDR2 LQKENI. The CDR3 covers 14 residues. The V and J ends lost 3 bases and 5 bases, in that order; junction bases with no gene match: 1. The CDR3 is CASSPTGGTGELFF. The CDR3, as DNA: TGTGCCAGCTCACCGACAGGGGGAACCGGGGAGCTGTTTTTT.

This clone came up a few times. The chain joins TRBV27 to TRBJ1-1, with D possibly TRBD1 on 6 matching bases. This CDR3 has 13 residues. The ends were cut back, 10 bases at V and 3 bases at J, with 15 bases in the middle. Germline V gene lookup returns CDR1 MNHEY and CDR2 SMNVEV (reference sequence). CDR3 in amino acids: CATKRGTDTEAFF. As DNA, the CDR3 is TGTGCCACCAAAAGGGGGACGGACACTGAAGCTTTCTTT.

The chain has TRBV28 and TRBJ2-6; D unresolved. Trimming cost V 4 bases and J 2 bases, with 6 bases left between them. The CDR3 consists of 14 residues. Germline assignment: CDR1 MDHEN and CDR2 SYDVKM. CDR3 in amino acids: CASSWRAGANVLTF. The CDR3 coding sequence is TGTGCCAGCAGTTGGAGAGCTGGGGCCAACGTCCTGACTTTC.

The chain carries TRBV2 and TRBJ2-7; D unclear. The CDR3 runs to 11 residues. Looked up from germline, CDR1 is SNHLY and CDR2 is FYNNEI. Trimming removed 5 bases from V and 13 bases from J, with 15 bases in between. The CDR3, as DNA: TGTGCCAGCAGTTTCTCCGGCCTACTTTACTTC. It yields the protein CASSFSGLLYF.

This clone was detected once. This chain connects TRBV18 to TRBJ2-6, with D possibly being TRBD2 (6 bases). V shed 1 base and J shed 2 bases, with 6 bases lying between them. The CDR3 contains 15 residues. The germline V gene encodes CDR1 KGHSH and CDR2 LQKENI. The CDR3 coding sequence is TGTGCCAGCTCACCACGCGGGGCTGGGGCCAACGTCCTGACTTTC. Its protein is CASSPRGAGANVLTF. Filled out from reference TRBV18 and TRBJ2-6, the complete variable domain reads NAGVMQNPRHLVRRRGQEARLRCSPMKGHSHVYWYRQLPEEGLKFMVYLQKENIIDESGMPKERFSAEFPKEGPSILRIQQVVRGDSAAYFCASSPRGAGANVLTFGAGSRLTVL.

V and J are TRBV6-5 and TRBJ1-2; TRBD1 agrees at 7 bases. The V gene end was trimmed by 2 bases and the J gene end by 8 bases; junction bases not matched to a gene: 8. The CDR3 is 14 residues long. CDR1 and CDR2 from the germline V gene are MNHEY and SVGAGI. CDR3 coding DNA: TGTGCCAGCAGTTACCAGGAAGGGGGCTTCGGCTACACCTTC. This translates into CASSYQEGGFGYTF.

J is TRBJ2-1 and V is TRBV7-2; maybe TRBD2 (5 bases). The V gene lost 5 bases and the J gene lost 4 bases, with 15 bases spanning the gap. The CDR3 extends over 15 amino acids. Germline V gene sequence: CDR1 SGHTA, CDR2 FQGNSA. The CDR3 nucleotides read TGTGCCAGCAGCACTAGTGCGGTAGCGTACAATGAGCAGTTCTTC. It is translated as CASSTSAVAYNEQFF.

This rearrangement joins TRBV28 to TRBJ1-2; 7 bases align to TRBD1. The CDR3 runs 13 residues. Germline V CDR1 and CDR2: MDHEN, SYDVKM. Losses at the gene ends were 6 bases for V and 4 bases for J; bases not matched to a gene: 5. In DNA, the CDR3 is TGTGCCAGCAGCAGACAGGGAATCTATGGCTACACCTTC. Residues: CASSRQGIYGYTF.

CDR3 residues: CASSSRTSGTDHEQFF. CDR3 DNA: TGTGCCAGCAGCTCGCGGACTAGCGGAACGGACCATGAGCAGTTCTTC. The chain uses TRBV9 and TRBJ2-1; 10 bases line up with TRBD2. The V segment lost 4 bases and the J segment 8 bases; nucleotides outside the gene matches: 12. The CDR3 is 16 residues long. Per germline, CDR1 SGDLS and CDR2 YYNGEE.

This clone was seen a single time. The J gene is TRBJ2-5, the V gene TRBV6-4; a weak D match, TRBD1 (6 bases). Trimming removed 4 bases from V and 5 bases from J, with 17 bases in between. Germline CDR1 and CDR2: MRHNA and SNTAGT. This CDR3 is built from 15 residues. The CDR3 DNA sequence: TGTGCCAGCAGTGGACCCAGGGGACGTGGGGAGACCCAGTACTTC. It codes for CASSGPRGRGETQYF.

The rearrangement joins TRBV6-1 to TRBJ2-3; D not certain. The CDR3 totals 13 residues. Per the germline V gene, CDR1 is MNHNS and CDR2 is SASEGT. The V end lost 4 bases, the J end lost 2 bases, and 7 bases lay between the germline ends. The CDR3 coding sequence is TGTGCCAGCAGTGCTCAGTACACAGATACGCAGTATTTT. It translates to CASSAQYTDTQYF.

The V and J genes are TRBV28 and TRBJ2-7; 11 bases map to TRBD1. The CDR3 is 16 amino acids. The trim removed 10 bases at V and 5 bases at J, leaving 16 bases unmatched. Germline loops: CDR1 MDHEN, CDR2 SYDVKM. The CDR3 spells CATRTTRDRGVNEQYF. The CDR3 DNA sequence: TGTGCCACCCGTACCACCCGGGACAGGGGGGTGAACGAGCAGTACTTC.

The genes are TRBV2 and TRBJ2-2; D possibly corresponds to TRBD1 (6 bases). The CDR3 extends over 16 amino acids. The germline V gene has CDR1 SNHLY and CDR2 FYNNEI. V gave up 7 bases and J gave up 1 base, with 16 bases separating them. Here the CDR3 DNA reads TGTGCCAGCACCCCCCAAGGGACACAGAACACCGGGGAGCTGTTTTTT. Its protein is CASTPQGTQNTGELFF. The whole variable domain, filled in from reference TRBV2 and TRBJ2-2, reads EPEVTQTPSHQVTQMGQEVILRCVPISNHLYFYWYRQILGQKVEFLVSFYNNEISEKSEIFDDQFSVERPDGSNFTLKIRSTKLEDSAMYFCASTPQGTQNTGELFFGEGSRLTVL.

This chain connects TRBV11-2 to TRBJ1-1; TRBD1 is a possible D gene (5 bases). Per germline, CDR1 SGHAT and CDR2 FQNNGV. The CDR3 totals 15 residues. V was shortened by 5 bases and J by 10 bases, with 23 bases between the two germline ends. In DNA, the CDR3 is TGTGCCAGCAGCACTCGGACGGCACTGACTGGGGGAGCTTTCTTT. Its protein is CASSTRTALTGGAFF.

The chain joins TRBV19 to TRBJ2-1; D is unclear. The V gene lost 4 bases and the J gene lost 10 bases, with 11 bases spanning the gap. CDR1 LNHDA and CDR2 SQIVND come from the germline V gene (reference sequence). This CDR3 region has 12 residues. In DNA, the CDR3 is TGTGCCAGTAGTAAGCGAGCTCTCGAGCAGTTCTTC. Protein product: CASSKRALEQFF.

The rearrangement joins TRBV5-4 to TRBJ2-7; no clear D gene. Looked up from germline, CDR1 is SGHNT and CDR2 is YYREEE (reference sequence). There are 14 residues in the CDR3. The V and J ends lost 4 bases and 3 bases respectively, with 14 bases between them. The CDR3 DNA sequence: TGTGCCAGCAGCCTCTGGGAAGGTGACTACGAGCAGTACTTC. Its protein is CASSLWEGDYEQYF.

The sample holds a few counts of this clone. The chain recombines TRBV7-9 with TRBJ1-1; D unresolved. Germline lookup yields CDR1 SEHNR and CDR2 FQNEAQ (reference sequence). CDR3 length equals 13 residues. V lost 10 bases and J 3 bases, leaving 15 bases between the germline ends. The CDR3 nucleotides read TGTGCCACTCAATATTCGGGAGACACTGAAGCTTTCTTT. The encoded protein is CATQYSGDTEAFF.